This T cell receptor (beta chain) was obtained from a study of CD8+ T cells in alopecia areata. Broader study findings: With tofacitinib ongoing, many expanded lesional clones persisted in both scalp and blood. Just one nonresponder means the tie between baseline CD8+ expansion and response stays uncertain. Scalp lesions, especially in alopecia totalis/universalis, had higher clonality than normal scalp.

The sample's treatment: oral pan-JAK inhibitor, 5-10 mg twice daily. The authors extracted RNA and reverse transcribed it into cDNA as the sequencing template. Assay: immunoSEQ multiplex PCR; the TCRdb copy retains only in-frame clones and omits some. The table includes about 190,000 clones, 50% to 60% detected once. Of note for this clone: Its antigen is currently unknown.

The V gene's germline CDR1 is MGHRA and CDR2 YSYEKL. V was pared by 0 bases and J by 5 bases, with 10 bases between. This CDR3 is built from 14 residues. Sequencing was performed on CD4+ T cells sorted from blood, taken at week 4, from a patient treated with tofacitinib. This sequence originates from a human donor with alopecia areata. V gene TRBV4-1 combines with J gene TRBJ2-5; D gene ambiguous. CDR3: CASSQDNRRETQYF. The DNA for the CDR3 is TGCGCCAGCAGCCAAGATAATAGACGGGAGACCCAGTACTTC.